This TCR beta chain comes out of a study of CD8 T cells in Susac syndrome. Germline trimming cut 5 bases from V and 2 bases from J; bases unmatched to any gene: 8. Germline CDR1 and CDR2: ENHRY and SYGVKD. This CDR3 is built from 16 residues. Negative isolation was used for CD8+ and CD4+ T cells and FACS enrichment for TEMRA cells. When the RNA was reverse transcribed, random hexamers were used with an input of about 0.5 to 1 ug. Using its own MiXCR run on the immunoSEQ multiplex PCR reads, TCRdb lists one record per CDR3 protein. The repertoire holds about 180,000 distinct CDR3 sequences, around 94% seen once, with 0.099% in the top ten.

This chain uses TRBV10-3 with TRBJ2-2; 7 nucleotides line up with TRBD1. This clonotype was obtained from a human donor with Susac syndrome. Sequenced: CD4+ T cells from PBMCs. CDR3 DNA: TGTGCCATCAGTTTCGGTCGGACAGGCAACACCGGGGAGCTGTTTTTT. It is translated as CAISFGRTGNTGELFF.